Presented here are 11 T cell receptor beta chains from one specimen sequenced in a study of neurological immune-mediated disorders. Using its own MiXCR run on the 5' RACE reads, TCRdb lists one record per CDR3 protein. Of about 95,000 distinct CDR3 sequences in the sample, roughly 3.5% were seen once. Sequenced material: PBMCs. The receptors derive from a woman aged 18-29 years with multiple sclerosis.

This clonotype was observed many times. The rearrangement uses TRBV29-1 and TRBJ2-7; D is possibly TRBD2 (5 bases). V was trimmed by 4 bases and J by 3 bases, leaving 10 bases between them. There are 12 residues in the CDR3. CDR1 is SQVTM and CDR2 is ANQGSEA in the germline V gene. The CDR3 spells CSVAPSIYEQYF. CDR3 bases: TGCAGCGTTGCCCCTAGCATCTACGAGCAGTACTTC.

This clonotype was seen ten or more times. The V and J genes are TRBV14 and TRBJ1-2; no clear D. This CDR3 contains 15 residues. Trimming took off 2 bases at V and 1 base at J, with 11 bases between the two ends. CDR1 and CDR2 from the germline V gene are SGHDN and FVKESK. The CDR3 DNA is TGTGCCAGCAGCCAAAGAGACCCCTTTAACTATGGCTACACCTTC. Its protein is CASSQRDPFNYGYTF.

This clonotype was counted at least ten times. The CDR3 nucleotides read TGTGCCAGCAGCCAAGAAGTCAGGGGGCCCACCGGGGAGCTGTTTTTT. Translated, it gives CASSQEVRGPTGELFF. The chain carries TRBV4-2 and TRBJ2-2; 8 bases are a match to TRBD1. This CDR3 has 16 residues. CDR1 and CDR2 (germline): LGHNA, YNFKEQ. J was trimmed by 4 bases and V by 0 bases; bases with no gene match: 4.

This clonotype occurred many times. In nucleotides, the CDR3 is TGTGCCAGCACCCTACAGGGGGCGGCCAAAAACATTCAGTACTTC. Translation gives CASTLQGAAKNIQYF. The chain couples TRBV12-3 or TRBV12-4 to TRBJ2-4, with 9 bases fitting TRBD1. There are 15 residues in the CDR3. The junction had 5 bases not matched to a gene; V was cut back by 7 bases and J by 1 base.

This clonotype came up many times. This chain's CDR3 is CASSFVADNTGELFF. In DNA, the CDR3 is TGTGCCAGCAGTTTCGTAGCGGACAACACCGGGGAGCTGTTTTTT. V is TRBV27 and J is TRBJ2-2; D might be TRBD2 (6 bases). The germline gives CDR1 MNHEY, CDR2 SMNVEV (reference sequence). The length of the CDR3 is 15 residues. The V end was cut by 3 bases, the J end by 2 bases, with 10 bases between.

This clonotype was observed many times. The V call is TRBV20-1, the J call TRBJ2-7, with 9 nucleotides matching TRBD1. CDR3 length equals 13 residues. Germline V lookup: CDR1 DFQATT, CDR2 SNEGSKA (reference sequence). After removal of 7 bases from V and 2 bases from J, the junction contained 6 bases not matched to a gene. CDR3 coding DNA: TGCAGTGTCGGACAGGGGTCGACCTACGAGCAGTACTTC. This encodes CSVGQGSTYEQYF.

This clonotype was recorded at least ten times. The V call is TRBV7-9, the J call TRBJ2-2; possibly TRBD2 for D (6 bases). V shed 5 bases and J shed 3 bases, with 10 bases lying between them. The germline V gene encodes CDR1 SEHNR and CDR2 FQNEAQ (reference sequence). This CDR3 contains 14 residues. This chain's CDR3 is CASSPGDYTGELFF. The CDR3 nucleotides are TGTGCCAGCAGCCCCGGGGACTACACCGGGGAGCTGTTTTTT.

This rearrangement joins TRBV6-5 to TRBJ2-7; the D gene is possibly TRBD1 (5 bases). This CDR3 has 13 residues. Trimming left V 2 bases short and J 5 bases short, with 10 bases between. Germline CDR1 and CDR2: MNHEY and SVGAGI. The CDR3 here is CASSYGQGNEQYF. CDR3 nucleotides: TGTGCCAGCAGTTACGGCCAGGGAAACGAGCAGTACTTC.

This clonotype was detected a few times. The rearrangement uses TRBV20-1 and TRBJ2-7; D uncertain. Deletions cut 3 bases from V and 3 bases from J, with 12 bases between. Per germline, CDR1 DFQATT and CDR2 SNEGSKA (reference sequence). The CDR3 runs to 13 residues. The CDR3 is CSARKRGDYEQYF. In nucleotides, the CDR3 is TGCAGTGCTAGGAAGCGCGGAGACTACGAGCAGTACTTC.

This clonotype was recorded at least ten times. The DNA for the CDR3 is TGCGCCAGCAGCCGTTCGGAGGTTTCGAACACCGGGGAGCTGTTTTTT. Its protein product is CASSRSEVSNTGELFF. The gene calls are TRBV5-1 and TRBJ2-2, with a tentative D call TRBD2 (5 bases). V lost 4 bases and J 0 bases, leaving 13 bases between the germline ends. Germline-derived CDR1 and CDR2 are SGHRS and YFSETQ. CDR3 length equals 16 residues.

The sample holds many counts of this clonotype. This rearrangement joins TRBV9 to TRBJ2-7; 9 positions agree with TRBD1. Trimming removed 3 bases from V and 5 bases from J; junction bases left unmatched: 6. The CDR3 extends over 14 amino acids. Germline values: CDR1 SGDLS, CDR2 YYNGEE. In nucleotides, the CDR3 is TGTGCCAGCAGCGGGACAGGGGCTCGTGACGAGCAGTACTTC. It is translated as CASSGTGARDEQYF.